This entry describes one T cell receptor beta chain. The sample originates from a study of preoperative IRX-2 immunotherapy in early breast cancer. The method was immunoSEQ multiplex PCR; TCRdb's version includes in-frame clones alone and lacks a portion of them. There are 75,000 to 100,000 clones in the sample; about nine tenths occur only once, and under 2.5% lies in the top ten. The germline V gene has CDR1 GTSNPN and CDR2 SVGIG (reference sequence). Trimming at V came to 5 bases and at J to 3 bases, leaving 6 bases not matched to a gene. The CDR3 covers 15 residues. The treatment was: preoperative locoregional IRX-2 cytokine immunotherapy. This phase Ib study tested locoregional IRX-2 cytokine immunotherapy given before surgery.

The rearrangement uses TRBV30 and TRBJ2-5, with 13 bases matching TRBD2. The TCR sequence derives from a human donor with breast cancer. The sequencing here drew on tumor tissue, taken after IRX-2 immunotherapy. Written as DNA, the CDR3 is TGTGCCTGGGCAACTAGCGGGAGGGCCAAAGAGACCCAGTACTTC. Translating it yields CAWATSGRAKETQYF.